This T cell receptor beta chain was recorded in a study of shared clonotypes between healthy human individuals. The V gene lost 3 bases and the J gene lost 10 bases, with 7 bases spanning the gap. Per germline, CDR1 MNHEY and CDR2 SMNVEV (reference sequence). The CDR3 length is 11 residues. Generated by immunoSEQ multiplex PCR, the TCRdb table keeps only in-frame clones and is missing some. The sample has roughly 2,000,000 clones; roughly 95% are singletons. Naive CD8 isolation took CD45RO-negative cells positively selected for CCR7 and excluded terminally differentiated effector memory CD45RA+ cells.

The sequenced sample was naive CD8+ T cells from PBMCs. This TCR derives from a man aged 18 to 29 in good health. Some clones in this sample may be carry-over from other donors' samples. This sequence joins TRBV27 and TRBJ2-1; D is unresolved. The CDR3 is CASSFAHEQFF. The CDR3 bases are TGTGCCAGCAGTTTCGCACACGAGCAGTTCTTC.